A single T cell receptor beta chain is shown here with its context. The antigen remains unidentified. This sample is drawn from a study of blood T cells in healthy people across ages. Findings and limits, study-wide: Measured against age, TCR beta diversity per million T cells decreased in a roughly linear manner.

A second PCR of 7 to 11 cycles used a sample-barcoded 5' primer and a J-beta primer mix. Researchers report that a template-switch adaptor with 12 random nucleotides tagged each cDNA molecule. TCRdb called the 5' RACE reads again in MiXCR, with one record for every CDR3 protein. The sample has more than 800,000 distinct CDR3 sequences; 35% to 55% are singletons. Donors gave 8 to 10 milliliters of peripheral blood apiece. The source of this sequence is a woman aged 55-70 years in good health. The sample comprised blood.

As DNA, the CDR3 is TGTGCCTGGAGTCTGAACACTGAAGCTTTCTTT. The encoded protein is CAWSLNTEAFF. This sequence joins TRBV30 and TRBJ1-1; no reliable D call. Germline V gene data show CDR1 as GTSNPN and CDR2 as SVGIG (reference sequence). CDR3 size: 11 residues. V was trimmed by 2 bases and J by 0 bases, leaving 1 base between them.